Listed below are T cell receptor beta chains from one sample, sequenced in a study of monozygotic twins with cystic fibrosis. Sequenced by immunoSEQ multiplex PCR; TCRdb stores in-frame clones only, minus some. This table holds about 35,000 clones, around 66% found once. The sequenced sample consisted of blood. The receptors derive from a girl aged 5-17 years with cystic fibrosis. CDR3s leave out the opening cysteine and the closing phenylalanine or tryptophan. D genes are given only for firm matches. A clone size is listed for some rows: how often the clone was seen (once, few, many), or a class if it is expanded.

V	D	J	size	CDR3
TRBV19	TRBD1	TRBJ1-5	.	ASQGGPGQPQH
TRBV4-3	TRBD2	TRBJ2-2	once	ASSQALAGGLNTGELF
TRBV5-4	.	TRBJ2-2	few	ASSLGQENTGELF
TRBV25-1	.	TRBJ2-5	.	ASRGGTQY
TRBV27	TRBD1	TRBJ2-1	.	ASSFVGTGGNNEQF
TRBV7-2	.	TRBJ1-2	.	ASSLAREYYGYT
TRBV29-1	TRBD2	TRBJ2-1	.	SVSGTSGRSLGEQF
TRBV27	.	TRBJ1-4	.	ATRPGKIGNEKLF
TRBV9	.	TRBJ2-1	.	ASSATYNEQF
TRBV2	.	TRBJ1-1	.	ARRTQNTEAF
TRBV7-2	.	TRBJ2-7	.	ASSLAFSAYEQY
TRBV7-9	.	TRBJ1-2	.	ASSPQFHRGSYGYT
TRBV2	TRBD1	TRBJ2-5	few	ASSQGQVGGETQY
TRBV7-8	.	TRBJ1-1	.	ASSLAGLLNTEAF
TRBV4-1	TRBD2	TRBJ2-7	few	ASSLQTSGRLYEQY
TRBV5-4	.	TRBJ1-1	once	ASSLGRGVDMNTEAF
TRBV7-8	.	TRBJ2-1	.	ASSLEALGGEQF
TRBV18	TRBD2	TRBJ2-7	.	ASSPPITSGIGYEQY
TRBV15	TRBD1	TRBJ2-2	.	ATSSDGTGATGELF
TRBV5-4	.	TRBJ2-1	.	ASSVSVVDEQF
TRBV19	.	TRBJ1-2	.	ASSARGGYGYT
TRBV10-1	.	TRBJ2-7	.	ASSEADSYEQY
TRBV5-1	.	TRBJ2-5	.	ASSFHPPGGGAGETQY
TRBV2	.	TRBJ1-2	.	ASCFGEKNYGYT
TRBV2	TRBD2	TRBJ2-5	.	ASSEGGAGPRETQY
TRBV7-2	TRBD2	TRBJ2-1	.	ASSSQAGGGNEQF
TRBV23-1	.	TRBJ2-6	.	ASSHRVAGANVLT
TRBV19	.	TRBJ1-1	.	ASSIDPHGGSTEAF
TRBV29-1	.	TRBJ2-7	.	SVRAAVDEQY
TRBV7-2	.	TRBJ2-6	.	ASGAIYGANVLT
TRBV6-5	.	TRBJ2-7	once	ASGQTSSEQY
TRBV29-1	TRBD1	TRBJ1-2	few	SVEGQGALGYT
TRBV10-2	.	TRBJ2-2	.	ASGATPNTGELF
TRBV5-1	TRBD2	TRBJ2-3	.	ASSLSGLAGPDTQY
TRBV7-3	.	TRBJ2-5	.	ASSPQGSRETQY
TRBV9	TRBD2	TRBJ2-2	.	ASSQGLAGGKGELF
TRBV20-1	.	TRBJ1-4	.	SAPTQGKLF
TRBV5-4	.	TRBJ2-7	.	ASSPGLGYEQY
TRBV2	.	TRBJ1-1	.	ASSQGRATEAF
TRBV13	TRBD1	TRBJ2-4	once	ASSPRGGSTKNIQY
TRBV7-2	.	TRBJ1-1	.	ASRTAPNTEAF
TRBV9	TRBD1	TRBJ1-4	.	ASSVEDRGNEKLF
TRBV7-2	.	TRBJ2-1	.	ASSLDGNEQF
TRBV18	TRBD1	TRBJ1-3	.	ASSLQRGQGSGNTIY
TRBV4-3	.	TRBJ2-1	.	ASSHITGSEQF
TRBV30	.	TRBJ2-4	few	AWTDRGNIQY
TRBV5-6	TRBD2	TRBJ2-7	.	ASSRETSGSHEQY
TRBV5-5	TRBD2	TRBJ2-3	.	ASSSWTSAY
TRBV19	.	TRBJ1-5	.	ASSWWRGDQPQH
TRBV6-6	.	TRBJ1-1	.	ASSFPGRARTEAF
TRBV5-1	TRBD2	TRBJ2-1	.	ASSVMETSGNNEQF
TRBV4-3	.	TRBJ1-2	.	ASSQVADLYYGYT
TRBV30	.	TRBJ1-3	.	AWSTGLATGNTIY
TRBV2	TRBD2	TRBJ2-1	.	ASSPNRGLAGVNEQF
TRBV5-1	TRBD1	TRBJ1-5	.	ASSPGGGNQPQH
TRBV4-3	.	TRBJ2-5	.	ASSRGGTAQETQY
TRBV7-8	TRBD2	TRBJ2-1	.	ASRVGPGTSGYNEQF
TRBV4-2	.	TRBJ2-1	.	ASSQDTIGPGEQF
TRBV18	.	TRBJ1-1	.	ASSQDGNTEAF